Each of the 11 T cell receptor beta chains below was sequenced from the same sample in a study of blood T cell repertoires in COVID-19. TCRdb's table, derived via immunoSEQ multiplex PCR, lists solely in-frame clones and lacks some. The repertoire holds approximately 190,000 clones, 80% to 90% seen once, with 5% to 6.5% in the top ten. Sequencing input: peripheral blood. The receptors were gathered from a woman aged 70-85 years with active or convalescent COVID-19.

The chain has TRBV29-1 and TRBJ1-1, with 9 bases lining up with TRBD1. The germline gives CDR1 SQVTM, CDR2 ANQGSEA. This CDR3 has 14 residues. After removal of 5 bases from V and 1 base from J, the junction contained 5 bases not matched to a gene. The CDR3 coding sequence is TGCAGCGTTACACAGACAGGGGGGAACACTGAAGCTTTCTTT. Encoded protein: CSVTQTGGNTEAFF.

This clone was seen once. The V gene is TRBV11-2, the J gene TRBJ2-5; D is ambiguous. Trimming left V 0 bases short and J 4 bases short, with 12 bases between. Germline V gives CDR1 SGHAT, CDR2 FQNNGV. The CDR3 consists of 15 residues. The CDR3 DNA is TGTGCCAGCAGCTTAGATGGCTTGCGGCGAGAGACCCAGTACTTC. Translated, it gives CASSLDGLRRETQYF.

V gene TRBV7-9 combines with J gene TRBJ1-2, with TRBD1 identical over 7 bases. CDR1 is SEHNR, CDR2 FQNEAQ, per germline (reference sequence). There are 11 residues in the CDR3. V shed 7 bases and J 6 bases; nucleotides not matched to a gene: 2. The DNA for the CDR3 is TGTGCCAGCACCGACAGGGATGGCTACACCTTC. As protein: CASTDRDGYTF. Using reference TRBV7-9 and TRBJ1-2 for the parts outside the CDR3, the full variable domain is DTGVSQNPRHKITKRGQNVTFRCDPISEHNRLYWYRQTLGQGPEFLTYFQNEAQLEKSRLLSDRFSAERPKGSFSTLEIQRTEQGDSAMYLCASTDRDGYTFGSGTRLTVV.

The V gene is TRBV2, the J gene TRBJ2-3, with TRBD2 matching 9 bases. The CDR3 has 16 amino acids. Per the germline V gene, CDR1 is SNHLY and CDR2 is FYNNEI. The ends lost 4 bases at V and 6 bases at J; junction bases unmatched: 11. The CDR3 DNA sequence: TGTGCCAGCAGTGTACAGGGCGGGAGGGCCGGGGATACGCAGTATTTT. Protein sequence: CASSVQGGRAGDTQYF.

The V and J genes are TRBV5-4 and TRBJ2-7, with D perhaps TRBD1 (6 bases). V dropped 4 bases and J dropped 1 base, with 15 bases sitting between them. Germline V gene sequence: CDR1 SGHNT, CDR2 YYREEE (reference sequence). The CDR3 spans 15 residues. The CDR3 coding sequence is TGTGCCAGCAGCATTACAGGGCGTCTTTCCTACGAGCAGTACTTC. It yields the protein CASSITGRLSYEQYF.

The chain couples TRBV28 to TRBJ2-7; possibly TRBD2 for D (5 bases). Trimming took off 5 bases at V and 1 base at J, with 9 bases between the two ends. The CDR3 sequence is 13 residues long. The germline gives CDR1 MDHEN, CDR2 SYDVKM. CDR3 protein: CASSTGLSYEQYF. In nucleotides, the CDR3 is TGTGCCAGCAGTACCGGACTTTCCTACGAGCAGTACTTC.

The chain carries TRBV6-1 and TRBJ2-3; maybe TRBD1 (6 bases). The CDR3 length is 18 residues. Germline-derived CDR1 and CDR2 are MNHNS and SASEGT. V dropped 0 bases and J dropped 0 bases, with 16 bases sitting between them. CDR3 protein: CASSEAETGFSSTDTQYF. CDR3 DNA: TGTGCCAGCAGTGAAGCGGAGACAGGTTTTTCTAGCACAGATACGCAGTATTTT.

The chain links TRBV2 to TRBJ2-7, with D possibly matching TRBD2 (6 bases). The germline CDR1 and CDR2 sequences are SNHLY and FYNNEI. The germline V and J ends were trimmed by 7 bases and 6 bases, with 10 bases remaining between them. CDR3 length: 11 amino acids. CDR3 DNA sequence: TGTGCCAGCACTGGAGGGGCCGAGCAGTACTTC. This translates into CASTGGAEQYF.

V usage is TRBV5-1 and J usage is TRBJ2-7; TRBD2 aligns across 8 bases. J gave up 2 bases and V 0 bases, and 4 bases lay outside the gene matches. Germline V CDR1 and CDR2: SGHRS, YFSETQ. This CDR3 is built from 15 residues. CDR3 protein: CASSLAVAGPYEQYF. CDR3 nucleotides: TGCGCCAGCAGCTTGGCAGTAGCGGGGCCCTACGAGCAGTACTTC.

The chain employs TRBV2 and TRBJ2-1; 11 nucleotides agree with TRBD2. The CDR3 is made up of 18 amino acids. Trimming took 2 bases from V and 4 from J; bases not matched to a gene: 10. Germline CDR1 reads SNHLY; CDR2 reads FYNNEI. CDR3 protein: CASSESPTSGILYNEQFF. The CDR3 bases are TGTGCCAGCAGTGAATCCCCGACTAGCGGGATCCTTTACAATGAGCAGTTCTTC.

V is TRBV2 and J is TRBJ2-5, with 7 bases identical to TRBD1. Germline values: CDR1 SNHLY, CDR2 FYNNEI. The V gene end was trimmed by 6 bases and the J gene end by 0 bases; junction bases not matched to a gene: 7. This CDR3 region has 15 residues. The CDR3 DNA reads TGTGCCAGCAGGCCGGGACAGCGTCACCAAGAGACCCAGTACTTC. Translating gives CASRPGQRHQETQYF.